The T cell receptor beta chain described here comes from a study of graft-versus-host responses after intestinal transplantation. Whole-study findings and limits: Marrow from the recipient contained GvH clones, some of which had appeared first in ileum or blood.

The protocol was immunoSEQ multiplex PCR, while the TCRdb copy is restricted to in-frame clones and leaves out a portion. Of approximately 130,000 clones in the sample, around 90% were seen once. Trimming cost V 4 bases and J 4 bases, with 16 bases left between them. The CDR3 totals 15 residues. Germline values: CDR1 SNHLY, CDR2 FYNNEI. Remarks on this clone: The antigen remains unidentified.

The TCR comes from a human donor who received an intestinal transplant. The chain couples TRBV2 to TRBJ1-2; a possible D gene is TRBD1 (5 bases). The material sequenced was unstimulated CD4+ T cells sorted from spleen or lymph node cells, taken before intestinal transplant. The CDR3 protein is CASSVQGSGVYGYTF. In DNA, the CDR3 is TGTGCCAGCAGTGTCCAGGGATCGGGGGTCTATGGCTACACCTTC.